These 23 T cell receptor beta chains came from one sample sequenced in a study of T cells after yellow fever vaccination. TCRdb fed the 5' RACE reads into MiXCR, producing one record per CDR3 protein. Of 150,000 or so distinct CDR3 sequences in the sample, 6.6% were seen once. Sequencing used CD4+ T cells sorted from PBMCs, obtained 10 days after the yellow fever booster vaccination. Every receptor here comes from a man under 40 who received the YFV17D yellow fever vaccine.

The gene calls are TRBV29-1 and TRBJ2-7; D remains unclear. This CDR3 is built from 13 residues. The germline V gene encodes CDR1 SQVTM and CDR2 ANQGSEA. V gave up 4 bases and J gave up 3 bases, with 13 bases separating them. The CDR3 nucleotides read TGCAGCGTTGCCCCCGGCGGAAACTACGAGCAGTACTTC. Protein sequence: CSVAPGGNYEQYF.

At least ten counts were recorded for this clonotype. The gene calls are TRBV2 and TRBJ2-1; 11 bases agree with TRBD2. CDR1 is SNHLY, CDR2 FYNNEI, per germline. CDR3 size: 15 residues. Trimming took 6 bases from V and 8 from J; bases not matched to a gene: 9. CDR3 DNA sequence: TGTGCCAGCAGGGCCCTAACTAGCGGGAGTGATGAGCAGTTCTTC. Translated: CASRALTSGSDEQFF. Full variable domain (remainder filled in from reference TRBV2 and TRBJ2-1): EPEVTQTPSHQVTQMGQEVILRCVPISNHLYFYWYRQILGQKVEFLVSFYNNEISEKSEIFDDQFSVERPDGSNFTLKIRSTKLEDSAMYFCASRALTSGSDEQFFGPGTRLTVL.

This chain links TRBV19 with TRBJ1-1; D unresolved. V was cut by 7 bases and J by 0 bases, with 9 bases left in between. This CDR3 spans 13 amino acids. Germline CDR1 reads LNHDA; CDR2 reads SQIVND (reference sequence). In nucleotides, the CDR3 is TGTGCCAGTACCCAACATATGAACACTGAAGCTTTCTTT. Translation gives CASTQHMNTEAFF.

This clonotype came up many times. In DNA form, the CDR3 reads TGTGCCAGCAGCCAAGATCAGGGTTTCGGGGAGCTGTTTTTT. Its translation: CASSQDQGFGELFF. V is TRBV14 and J is TRBJ2-2, with D maybe TRBD1 (5 bases). Germline V gene data show CDR1 as SGHDN and CDR2 as FVKESK. CDR3 length: 14 amino acids. V was trimmed by 0 bases and J by 7 bases, leaving 9 bases between them.

Only a few counts were recorded for this clonotype. The rearrangement joins TRBV19 to TRBJ1-3; D uncertain. This CDR3 is 13 amino acids long. V lost 10 bases and J 2 bases, leaving 12 bases between the germline ends. Per germline, CDR1 LNHDA and CDR2 SQIVND (reference sequence). CDR3 sequence reads: CATGPEAGNTIYF. CDR3 bases: TGTGCCACTGGACCTGAAGCTGGAAACACCATATATTTT.

The V and J genes are TRBV7-3 and TRBJ2-1, with D perhaps matching TRBD1 (6 bases). CDR1 is SGHTA, CDR2 FQGTGA, per germline. Trimming left V 5 bases short and J 0 bases short, with 11 bases between. CDR3 length: 15 residues. The CDR3 is CASSHQGSSYNEQFF. For the CDR3, the DNA is TGTGCCAGCAGCCACCAGGGGAGCTCCTACAATGAGCAGTTCTTC.

This clonotype was seen repeatedly, ten times or more. The J gene is TRBJ1-1, the V gene TRBV6-2 or TRBV6-3; weak D call: TRBD1 (5 bases). Per germline, CDR1 MNHEY and CDR2 SVGEGT. Trimming removed 11 bases from V and 7 bases from J, with 14 bases in between. The CDR3 has 11 amino acids. The CDR3 DNA is TGTGCCGCCTGGGGGTCAGGTGAAGCTTTCTTT. Translating it yields CAAWGSGEAFF.

This clonotype was seen repeatedly, ten times or more. V is TRBV20-1 and J is TRBJ2-1; D might be TRBD2 (5 bases). V shed 8 bases and J shed 10 bases, with 15 bases lying between them. Germline V gene sequence: CDR1 DFQATT, CDR2 SNEGSKA (reference sequence). This CDR3 has 11 residues. The CDR3 nucleotides are TGCAGTCCTGGAGGAGGAAAGGAGCAGTTCTTC. Protein: CSPGGGKEQFF.

Remarks on this clonotype: A much larger clone sits a single nucleotide away, making a read error possible. The rearrangement links TRBV14 to TRBJ2-2; either TRBD1 or TRBD2 may fit D (5 bases each). Per the germline V gene, CDR1 is SGHDN and CDR2 is FVKESK. The CDR3 is 14 amino acids. CDR3 protein: CASSQDWGSGQLFF. CDR3 sequence (DNA): TGTGCCAGCAGCCAAGATTGGGGGTCCGGGCAGCTGTTTTTT.

This clonotype was counted ten times or more. This rearrangement joins TRBV7-2 to TRBJ2-7; D gene ambiguous. CDR1 is SGHTA, CDR2 FQGNSA, per germline. This CDR3 spans 13 amino acids. Between the trimmed V and J ends, which lost 5 bases and 4 bases, there was a span of 12 bases. In DNA form, the CDR3 reads TGTGCCAGCAGCAACTATTACGGTTACGAGCAGTACTTC. It is translated as CASSNYYGYEQYF.

This clonotype showed up many times. The chain is built from TRBV12-3 or TRBV12-4 and TRBJ2-5; D is perhaps TRBD2 (6 bases). The CDR3 runs to 15 residues. The ends were cut back, 3 bases at V and 4 bases at J, with 15 bases in the middle. The CDR3 bases are TGTGCCAGCAGTTTCTTCCCGGGGGAGGCAGAGACCCAGTACTTC. Translating gives CASSFFPGEAETQYF.

The rearrangement joins TRBV30 to TRBJ2-3; 11 bases match TRBD2. The CDR3 runs 14 residues. CDR1 and CDR2 from the germline V gene are GTSNPN and SVGIG (reference sequence). The V segment lost 3 bases and the J segment 6 bases; nucleotides outside the gene matches: 5. The CDR3 protein is CAWRIAGGKDTQYF. For the CDR3, the DNA is TGTGCCTGGAGGATAGCGGGAGGGAAGGATACGCAGTATTTT.

This clonotype appeared many times. The chain joins TRBV29-1 to TRBJ2-7; 12 bases are shared with TRBD2. The germline V gene encodes CDR1 SQVTM and CDR2 ANQGSEA. Trimming took 7 bases from V and 3 from J; bases not matched to a gene: 4. This CDR3 comprises 13 residues. CDR3 loop: CSGATSGSYEQYF. Here the CDR3 DNA reads TGCAGCGGTGCGACTAGCGGGAGCTACGAGCAGTACTTC.

This clonotype was found many times. The chain couples TRBV5-1 to TRBJ1-1, with 8 positions matching TRBD1. Per germline, CDR1 SGHRS and CDR2 YFSETQ. CDR3 length: 14 residues. Losses at the gene ends were 5 bases for V and 3 bases for J; bases not matched to a gene: 6. The CDR3 loop is CASRDPGGHTEAFF. The CDR3 bases are TGCGCCAGCAGGGATCCAGGGGGCCACACTGAAGCTTTCTTT.

The rearrangement joins TRBV20-1 to TRBJ1-5; possible D gene TRBD1, 6 bases. Germline V gene data show CDR1 as DFQATT and CDR2 as SNEGSKA (reference sequence). Trimming stripped 5 bases from V and 2 bases from J, with 13 bases between. The CDR3 has 14 residues. CDR3 region: CSAQDRGRNQPQHF. In nucleotides, the CDR3 is TGCAGTGCTCAGGACAGAGGACGCAATCAGCCCCAGCATTTT.

This clonotype was seen many times. The chain uses TRBV7-9 and TRBJ1-2; 10 bases line up with TRBD1. V was clipped by 6 bases and J by 5 bases; unmatched bases: 3. Germline CDR1 reads SEHNR; CDR2 reads FQNEAQ (reference sequence). CDR3 length: 13 residues. CDR3 coding DNA: TGTGCCAGCAGTTTGGGACAGGGGTATGGCTACACCTTC. It is translated as CASSLGQGYGYTF. The full variable domain, completed using reference TRBV7-9 and TRBJ1-2, is DTGVSQNPRHKITKRGQNVTFRCDPISEHNRLYWYRQTLGQGPEFLTYFQNEAQLEKSRLLSDRFSAERPKGSFSTLEIQRTEQGDSAMYLCASSLGQGYGYTFGSGTRLTVV.

This clonotype was detected ten times or more. The chain links TRBV3-1 to TRBJ1-2; 8 bases are shared with TRBD1. After removal of 5 bases from V and 0 bases from J, the junction contained 5 bases not matched to a gene. CDR1 and CDR2 from the germline V gene are LGHDT and YNNKEL (reference sequence). This CDR3 spans 15 amino acids. The CDR3 DNA follows: TGTGCCAGCAGCAGACAGGGGACCGCTAACTATGGCTACACCTTC. Its protein product is CASSRQGTANYGYTF.

This clonotype was picked up many times. This chain joins TRBV29-1 and TRBJ2-7, with TRBD1 identical over 7 bases. With V trimmed by 3 bases and J by 3 bases, 2 bases remained unmatched. The CDR3 length is 12 residues. CDR1 and CDR2 (germline): SQVTM, ANQGSEA. Here the CDR3 reads CSVDAGGYEQYF. CDR3 sequence (DNA): TGCAGCGTTGATGCAGGGGGCTACGAGCAGTACTTC.

This clonotype was picked up one time. This sequence may be a read error, since a much larger clone differs from it by one base. The chain links TRBV7-6 to TRBJ2-2; the D is unclear. The CDR3 has 12 amino acids. Germline V CDR1 and CDR2: SGHVS, FNYEAQ. Between the trimmed V and J ends, which lost 6 bases and 3 bases, there was a span of 5 bases. The DNA of the CDR3 is TGTGCCAGCAGACAGTACACCGGGGAGCTGTTTTTT. Translating gives CASRQYTGELFF.

This clonotype was detected many times. The V and J genes are TRBV3-1 and TRBJ2-2; the D gene could be TRBD1 or TRBD2 (6 bases each). CDR1 is LGHDT and CDR2 is YNNKEL in the germline V gene (reference sequence). The CDR3 extends over 15 amino acids. V was pared by 1 base and J by 5 bases, with 11 bases between. This CDR3 is CASSQGGTLTGELFF. Here the CDR3 DNA reads TGTGCCAGCAGCCAAGGCGGGACATTGACCGGGGAGCTGTTTTTT. Filled out from reference TRBV3-1 and TRBJ2-2, the complete variable domain reads DTAVSQTPKYLVTQMGNDKSIKCEQNLGHDTMYWYKQDSKKFLKIMFSYNNKELIINETVPNRFSPKSPDKAHLNLHINSLELGDSAVYFCASSQGGTLTGELFFGEGSRLTVL.

On this clonotype: Just one base apart from a much larger clone, this may be a read error. The chain recombines TRBV4-1 with TRBJ2-1; D remains unclear. The CDR3 runs 15 residues. The V end lost 5 bases, the J end lost 0 bases, and 11 bases lay between the germline ends. Germline V CDR1 and CDR2: MGHRA, YSYEKL. This CDR3 reads CASSKVQSSYNEQFF. The CDR3 DNA sequence: TGCGCCAGCAGCAAAGTACAGAGCTCCTACAATGAGCAGTTCTTC.

Remarks on this clonotype: Being one base from a much bigger clone, this may be a read error. This chain links TRBV20-1 with TRBJ2-7, with D maybe TRBD2 (5 bases). The CDR3 is 15 residues long. Trimming shortened V by 7 bases and J by 4 bases, and 23 bases separated the two germline ends. CDR1 DFQATT and CDR2 SNEGSKA come from the germline V gene (reference sequence). The CDR3 nucleotides are TGCAGTGTTTTATCGCCGGGGTTCGCGGTTTACGAGCAGTACTTC. Its translation is CSVLSPGFAVYEQYF.

This clonotype was observed a few times. The gene calls are TRBV4-3 and TRBJ1-1; D is possibly TRBD1 (6 bases). V lost 1 base and J lost 0, with 9 bases in between. Germline-derived CDR1 and CDR2 are LGHNA and YSLEER. This CDR3 spans 15 amino acids. As DNA, the CDR3 is TGCGCCAGCAGCCAAGGGGGACACCTGAACACTGAAGCTTTCTTT. Its translation is CASSQGGHLNTEAFF.